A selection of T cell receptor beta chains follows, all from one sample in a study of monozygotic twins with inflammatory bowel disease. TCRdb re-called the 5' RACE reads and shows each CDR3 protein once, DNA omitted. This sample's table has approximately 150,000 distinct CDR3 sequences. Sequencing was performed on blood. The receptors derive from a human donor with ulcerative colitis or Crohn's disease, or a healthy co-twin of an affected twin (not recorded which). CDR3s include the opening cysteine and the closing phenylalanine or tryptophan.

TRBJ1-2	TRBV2	CASSGDSQWGTF
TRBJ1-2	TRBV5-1	CASSLDQGMDGYTF
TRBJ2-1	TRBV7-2	CASSLRRGSSYNEQFF
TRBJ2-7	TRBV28	CASSFPGSSYEQYF
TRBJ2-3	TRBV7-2	CASTGGTPPDTQYF
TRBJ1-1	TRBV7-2	CASSNQGRGDTEAFF
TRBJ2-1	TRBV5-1	CASSLQGLWYNEQFF
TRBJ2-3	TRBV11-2	CASSLEHTDTQYF
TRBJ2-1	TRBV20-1	CSARGGVLGHNEQFF
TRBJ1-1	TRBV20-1	CSARVPRGGTEAFF
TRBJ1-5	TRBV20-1	CSASSEQGGGNQPQHF
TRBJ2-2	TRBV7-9	CASSSGAGSPGGELFF
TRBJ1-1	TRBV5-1	CASRKDTMNTEAFF
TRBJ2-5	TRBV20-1	CSAPTSAETQYF
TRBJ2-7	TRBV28	CASMASSYEQYF
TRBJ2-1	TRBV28	CASSLLSGSYNEQFF
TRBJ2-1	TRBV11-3	CASSPGGDYNEQFF
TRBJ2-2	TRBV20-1	CSARVLGQGTGELFF
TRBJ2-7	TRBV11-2	CASSRRWDKGAFTSYEQYF
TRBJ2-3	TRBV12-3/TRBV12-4	CASSFWLAAPDTQYF
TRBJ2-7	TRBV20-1	CSARPGESSYEQYF
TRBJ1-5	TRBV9	CASSETGNNQPQHF
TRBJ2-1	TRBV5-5	CASSTSPLAREQFF
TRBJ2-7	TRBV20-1	CSARGTAGNSYEQYF
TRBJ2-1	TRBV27	CASSLVAGQSHNEQFF
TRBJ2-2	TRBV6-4	CASSDIRTGGNANTGELFF
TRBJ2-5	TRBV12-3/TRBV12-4	CASSLWQLETQYF
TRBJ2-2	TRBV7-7	CASSLTPGTDGELFF
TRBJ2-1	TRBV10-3	CAISESQRTSYEQFF
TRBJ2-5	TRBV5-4	CASSLRTSVTSGTQYF
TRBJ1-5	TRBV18	CASSPVYSNQPQHF
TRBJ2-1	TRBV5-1	CASSAGSLYNEQFF
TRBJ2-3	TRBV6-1	CASSADIRSTDTQYF
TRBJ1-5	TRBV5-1	CASSLGGDQPQHF
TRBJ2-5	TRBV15	CATSTGLGQETQYF
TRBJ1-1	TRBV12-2	CASRLVVNTEAFF
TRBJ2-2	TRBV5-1	CASSLTRLGSGELFF
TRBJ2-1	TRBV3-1	CASSQAGLQFF
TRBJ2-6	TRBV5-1	CASSLVLRAGGSSGANVLTF
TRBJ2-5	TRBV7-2	CASSLSGGEETQYF
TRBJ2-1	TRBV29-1	CSAKTSGGYNEQFF
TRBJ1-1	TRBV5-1	CASSLYRRTEAFF
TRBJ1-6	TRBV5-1	CATSETGENSPLHF
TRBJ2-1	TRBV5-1	CASSPGWDEQFF
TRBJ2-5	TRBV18	CASSPKVAETQYF
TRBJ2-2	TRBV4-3	CASSQDWTSGSGAGELFF
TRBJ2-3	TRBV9	CASSATGGNAPDTQYF
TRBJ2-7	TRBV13	CASSLRAGGEQYF
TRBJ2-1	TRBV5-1	CASSVGGGSSYNEQFF
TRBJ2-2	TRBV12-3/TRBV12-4	CASINRGTGELFF
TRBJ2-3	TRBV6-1	CASSDDRATTDTQYF
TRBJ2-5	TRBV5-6	CASTAGTSAHPETQYF
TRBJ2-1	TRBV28	CATLSKATSYNEQFF
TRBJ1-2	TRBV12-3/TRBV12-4	CASSRTGGVGYTF
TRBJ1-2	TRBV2	CASSESWTGVFYGYTF
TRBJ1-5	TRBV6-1	CASAFPSGQADQPQHF
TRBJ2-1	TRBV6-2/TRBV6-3	CASSSNRVGEQFF
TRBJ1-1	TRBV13	CASSPRGQGVPMNTEAFF
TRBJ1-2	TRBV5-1	CASSFGRPEDYGYTF
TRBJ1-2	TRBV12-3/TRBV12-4	CASTYLGTLNQGYTF